This T cell receptor beta chain was retrieved from a study of beta chain features in type 1 diabetes. This CDR3 spans 13 amino acids. Germline V gene data show CDR1 as KGHSH and CDR2 as LQKENI. V lost 5 bases and J lost 3; bases outside the gene matches: 2. Expressed TCRB transcripts got sequenced, as all isolated RNA was reverse transcribed. Libraries were prepared by immunoSEQ multiplex PCR; TCRdb keeps only in-frame clonotypes and omits some of them. The data contain hundreds of thousands of clones, over 65% of them singletons. The rearrangement uses TRBV18 and TRBJ2-7; 9 bases line up with TRBD2. The receptor comes from a man aged 25-40 years in good health. Sequenced: naive CD4+ T cells from blood. CDR3 in amino acids: CASSTSGYYEQYF. DNA for the CDR3: TGTGCCAGCTCAACTAGCGGGTACTACGAGCAGTACTTC.